The subject of this entry is one TCR beta chain. This record belongs to a study of blood T cell repertoires in COVID-19. As for the study in general: Acute-phase and convalescent COVID-19 samples originated in the United States, Italy and Spain. The cDNA or gDNA used as material had been derived from T cells, B-cell-depleted T cells, or PBMCs.

Original methodology: Quantification of nucleated cells was approximated via reference gene primer amplification. The assay was immunoSEQ multiplex PCR, and TCRdb's table has in-frame clones only and misses some. V and J calls plus clone size are reproduced from that table; the DNA served to infer D and trimming. The table lists fewer than 200,000 clones, just under 85% of them singletons, with roughly 7.1% in the top ten. J gave up 8 bases and V 0 bases, and 10 bases lay outside the gene matches. The length of the CDR3 is 16 residues. CDR1 is SGDLS, CDR2 YYNGEE, per germline. The chain joins TRBV9 to TRBJ1-2, with 10 bases fitting TRBD1. This sequence was found in a middle-aged man who had recovered from COVID-19. The sample comprised peripheral blood. In nucleotides, the CDR3 is TGTGCCAGCAGCGTAGCTATAAGAGGACAGGGGGGCGGCTACACCTTC. It codes for CASSVAIRGQGGGYTF.